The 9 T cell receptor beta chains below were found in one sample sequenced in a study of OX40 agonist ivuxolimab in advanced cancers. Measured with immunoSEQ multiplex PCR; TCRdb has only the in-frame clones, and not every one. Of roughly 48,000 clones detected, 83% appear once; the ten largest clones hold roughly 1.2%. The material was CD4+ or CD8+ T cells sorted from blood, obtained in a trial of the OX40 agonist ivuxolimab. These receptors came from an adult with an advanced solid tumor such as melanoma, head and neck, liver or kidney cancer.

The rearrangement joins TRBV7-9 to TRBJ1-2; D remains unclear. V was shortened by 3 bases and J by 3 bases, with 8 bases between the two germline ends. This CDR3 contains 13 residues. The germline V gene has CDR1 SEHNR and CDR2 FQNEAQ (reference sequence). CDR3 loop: CASSFEGDYGYTF. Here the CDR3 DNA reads TGTGCCAGCAGCTTTGAGGGAGACTATGGCTACACCTTC.

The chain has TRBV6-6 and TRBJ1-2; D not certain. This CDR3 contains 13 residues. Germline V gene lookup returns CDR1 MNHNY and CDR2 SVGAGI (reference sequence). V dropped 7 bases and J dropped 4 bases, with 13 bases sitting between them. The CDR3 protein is CASTPYGGYGYTF. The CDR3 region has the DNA TGTGCCAGCACCCCATACGGCGGCTATGGCTACACCTTC.

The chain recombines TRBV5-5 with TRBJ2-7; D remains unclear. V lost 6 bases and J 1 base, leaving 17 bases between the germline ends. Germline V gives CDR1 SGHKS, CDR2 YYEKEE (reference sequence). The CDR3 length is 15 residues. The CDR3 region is CASTSKAASSYEQYF. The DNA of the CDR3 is TGTGCCAGCACCTCAAAGGCGGCCTCTTCCTACGAGCAGTACTTC.

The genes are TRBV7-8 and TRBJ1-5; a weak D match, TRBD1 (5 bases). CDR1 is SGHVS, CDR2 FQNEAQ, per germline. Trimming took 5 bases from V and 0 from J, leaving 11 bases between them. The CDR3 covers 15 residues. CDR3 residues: CASSPGTYSNQPQHF. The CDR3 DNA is TGTGCCAGCAGCCCGGGGACTTATAGCAATCAGCCCCAGCATTTT.

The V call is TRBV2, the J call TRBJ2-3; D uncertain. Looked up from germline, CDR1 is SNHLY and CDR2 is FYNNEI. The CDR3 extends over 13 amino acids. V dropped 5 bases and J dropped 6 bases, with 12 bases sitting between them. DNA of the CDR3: TGTGCCAGCAGTATTCCATCGTTGGATACGCAGTATTTT. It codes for CASSIPSLDTQYF.

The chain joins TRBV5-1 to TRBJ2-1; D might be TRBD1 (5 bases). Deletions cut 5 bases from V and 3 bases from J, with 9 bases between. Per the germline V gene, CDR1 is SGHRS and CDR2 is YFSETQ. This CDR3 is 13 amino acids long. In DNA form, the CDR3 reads TGCGCCAGCAGGAGTGACAGCTACAATGAGCAGTTCTTC. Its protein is CASRSDSYNEQFF.

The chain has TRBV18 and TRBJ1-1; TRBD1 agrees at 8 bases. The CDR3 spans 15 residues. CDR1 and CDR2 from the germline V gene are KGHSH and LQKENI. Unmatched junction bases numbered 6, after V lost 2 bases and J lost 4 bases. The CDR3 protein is CASSPNGQGSTEAFF. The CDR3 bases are TGTGCCAGCTCACCAAACGGACAGGGATCCACTGAAGCTTTCTTT.

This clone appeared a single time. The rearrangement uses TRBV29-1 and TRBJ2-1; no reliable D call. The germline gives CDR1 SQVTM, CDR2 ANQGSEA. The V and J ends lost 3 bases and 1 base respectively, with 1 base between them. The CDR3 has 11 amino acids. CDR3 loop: CSVDSYNEQFF. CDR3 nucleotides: TGCAGCGTTGATTCCTACAATGAGCAGTTCTTC.

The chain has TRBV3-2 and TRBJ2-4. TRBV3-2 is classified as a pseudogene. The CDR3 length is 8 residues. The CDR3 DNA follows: TGTGCCAGCAGCCACCAGTACTTC. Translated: CASSHQYF.